The TCR beta chain under discussion was sequenced for a study of response to subunit inactivated influenza vaccine. Study-level results: Authors suggested that a seasonal influenza vaccination recruits few new T cells each time.

The V gene's germline CDR1 is MGHDK and CDR2 SYGVNS. The CDR3 runs 15 residues. With 1 base removed from V and 10 bases from J, the gap between germline ends came to 16 bases. This clonotype was seen a few times. Its antigen is undetermined. TCRdb ran MiXCR on the RT-PCR reads and lists one entry per CDR3 protein. The sample records hundreds of thousands of distinct CDR3 sequences, roughly a fifth being singletons. The sequence was collected from a man aged 50 to 69 who received an inactivated influenza vaccine. The sequenced sample was PBMCs from blood, obtained approximately 22 months after vaccination. The chain has TRBV25-1 and TRBJ1-4, with D possibly TRBD1 on 5 matching bases. CDR3 sequence reads: CASSEWGLGNGKLFF. The CDR3 DNA is TGTGCCAGCAGTGAATGGGGCCTCGGGAACGGAAAACTGTTTTTT.